This record covers a single T cell receptor beta chain. Libraries were prepared by immunoSEQ multiplex PCR; TCRdb keeps only in-frame clonotypes and omits some of them. The data contain 130,000 to 150,000 clones, about 89% of them seen just once; the ten biggest clones take up 4.9%. Germline loops: CDR1 LNHDA, CDR2 SQIVND (reference sequence). Trimming at V came to 4 bases and at J to 5 bases, leaving 7 bases not matched to a gene. The CDR3 is made up of 14 amino acids. This sample stems from a study of control samples from healthy donors and cancer patients. The chain recombines TRBV19 with TRBJ2-5, with 7 bases fitting TRBD2. The specimen sequenced was blood. The origin of this receptor is a man aged 25-45 years in good health. CDR3 sequence reads: CASSRTSDAETQYF. In DNA, the CDR3 is TGTGCCAGTAGTAGGACTAGTGACGCGGAGACCCAGTACTTC.